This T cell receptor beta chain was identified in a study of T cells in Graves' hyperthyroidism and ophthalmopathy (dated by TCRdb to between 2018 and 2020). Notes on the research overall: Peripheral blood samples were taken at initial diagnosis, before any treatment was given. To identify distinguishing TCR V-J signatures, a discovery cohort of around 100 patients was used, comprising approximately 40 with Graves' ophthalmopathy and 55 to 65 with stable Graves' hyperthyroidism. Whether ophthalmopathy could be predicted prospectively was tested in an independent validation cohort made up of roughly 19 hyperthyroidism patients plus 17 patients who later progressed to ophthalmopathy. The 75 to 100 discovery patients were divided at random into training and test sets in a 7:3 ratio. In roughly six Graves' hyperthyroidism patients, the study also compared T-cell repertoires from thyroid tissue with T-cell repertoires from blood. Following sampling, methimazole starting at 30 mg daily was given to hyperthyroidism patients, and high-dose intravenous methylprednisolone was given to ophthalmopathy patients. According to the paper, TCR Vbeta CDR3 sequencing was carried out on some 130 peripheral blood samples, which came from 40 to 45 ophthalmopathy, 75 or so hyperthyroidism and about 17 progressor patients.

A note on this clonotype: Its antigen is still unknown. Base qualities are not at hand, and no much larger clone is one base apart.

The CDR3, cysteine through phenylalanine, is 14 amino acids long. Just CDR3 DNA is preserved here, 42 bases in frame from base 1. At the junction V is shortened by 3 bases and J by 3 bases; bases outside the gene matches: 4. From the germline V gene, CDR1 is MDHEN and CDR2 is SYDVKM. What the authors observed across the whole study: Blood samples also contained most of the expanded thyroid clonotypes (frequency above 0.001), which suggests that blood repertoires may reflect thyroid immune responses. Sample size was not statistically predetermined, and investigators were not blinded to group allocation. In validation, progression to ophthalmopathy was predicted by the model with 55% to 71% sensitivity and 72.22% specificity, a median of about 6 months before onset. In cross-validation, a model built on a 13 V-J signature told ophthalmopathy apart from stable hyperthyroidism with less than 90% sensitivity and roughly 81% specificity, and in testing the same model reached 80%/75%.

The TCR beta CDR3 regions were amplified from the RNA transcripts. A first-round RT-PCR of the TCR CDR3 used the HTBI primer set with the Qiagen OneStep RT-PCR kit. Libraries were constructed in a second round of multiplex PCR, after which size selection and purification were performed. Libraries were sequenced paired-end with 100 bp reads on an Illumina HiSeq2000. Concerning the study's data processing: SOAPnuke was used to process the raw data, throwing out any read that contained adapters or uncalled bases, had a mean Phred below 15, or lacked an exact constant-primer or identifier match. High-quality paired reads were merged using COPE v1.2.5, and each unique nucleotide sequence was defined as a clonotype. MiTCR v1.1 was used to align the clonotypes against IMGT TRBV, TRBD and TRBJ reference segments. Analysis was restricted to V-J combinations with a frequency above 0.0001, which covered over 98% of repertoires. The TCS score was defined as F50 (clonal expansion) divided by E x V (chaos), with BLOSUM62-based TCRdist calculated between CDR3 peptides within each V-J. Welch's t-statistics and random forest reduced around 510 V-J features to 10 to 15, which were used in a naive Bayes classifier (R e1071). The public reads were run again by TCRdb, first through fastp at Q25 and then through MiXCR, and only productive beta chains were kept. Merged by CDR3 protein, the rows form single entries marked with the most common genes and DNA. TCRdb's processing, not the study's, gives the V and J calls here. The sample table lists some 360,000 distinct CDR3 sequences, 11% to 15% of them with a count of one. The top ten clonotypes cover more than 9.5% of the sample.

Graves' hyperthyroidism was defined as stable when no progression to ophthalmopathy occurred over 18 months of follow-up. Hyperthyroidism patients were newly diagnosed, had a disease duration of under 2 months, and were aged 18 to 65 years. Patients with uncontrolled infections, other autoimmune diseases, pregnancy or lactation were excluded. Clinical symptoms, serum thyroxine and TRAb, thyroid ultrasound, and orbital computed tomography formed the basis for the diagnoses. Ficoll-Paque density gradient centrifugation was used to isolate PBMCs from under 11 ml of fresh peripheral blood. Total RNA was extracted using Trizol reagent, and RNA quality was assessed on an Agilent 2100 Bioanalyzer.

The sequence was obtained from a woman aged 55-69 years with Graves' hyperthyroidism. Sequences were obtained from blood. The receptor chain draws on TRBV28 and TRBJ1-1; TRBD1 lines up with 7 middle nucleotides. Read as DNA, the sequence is TGTGCCAGCAGTTTGAGACAGGGAGACACTGAAGCTTTCTTT. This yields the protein CASSLRQGDTEAFF.